This T cell receptor beta chain was recorded in a study of blood T cell repertoires in COVID-19 (dated by TCRdb to 2018 to 2020). General notes on the study: Samples from collaborators originated in the United States, Italy and Spain and spanned both the acute and convalescent phases of COVID-19. The material from the prospective study consisted of cDNA or gDNA derived from T cells, B-cell-depleted T cells, or PBMCs. The dataset comprised deeply sampled blood TCRbeta repertoires from subjects exposed to, actively infected with, or recovered from COVID-19. A freely available public database, intended as a resource for researchers studying the immune response to SARS-CoV-2, is where the repertoires were released. The samples were drawn from the first 160 participants of the ongoing ImmuneRACE study and from under 1,500 subjects provided by 6 global collaborators. The sample metadata nearly always contained a de-identified subject ID, COVID-19 status, age in years and sex. Where available, HLA class I and class II types were obtained from metadata supplied by the sample provider rather than from assay-based typing.

The research as a whole found: The quantity of clinical and demographic metadata differed by source and by participant and was supplied without curation.

The collaborating institutions used their own protocols to collect whole blood in K2EDTA tubes. For TCRbeta analysis, collaborators shipped samples as frozen whole blood, isolated PBMCs, or DNA extracted from either of those sample types. As to this clone: Its recognized antigen is unknown. Per-base quality was not reported, and no clone a single base away is much larger than it.

The CDR3, cysteine through phenylalanine, is 13 amino acids long. Kept here is only the CDR3 DNA, which spans 39 bases and is read in frame from base 1. The V and J ends are trimmed by 5 bases and 6 bases, leaving 11 bases between them. CDR1 LNHDA and CDR2 SQIVND were looked up in the germline V gene (reference sequence). The immunoSEQ Assay, a bias-controlled multiplex PCR, was used to amplify TCRbeta CDR3 regions from genomic DNA. Per the authors' processing: The number of nucleated cells in each sample was estimated by amplification of reference gene primers within the assay. To quantify the absolute abundance of each unique TCRbeta CDR3 rearrangement, sequence reads were collapsed and filtered. For each sample, productive Simpson clonality was calculated as the square root of Simpson's diversity index over productive rearrangements. TCRdb took this table from immuneACCESS and kept in-frame rearrangements with V and J called. Such tables lack part of the clones; where checked against another copy, unresolved V genes explain under half of the gap, and the rest is unexplained. V and J calls and clone size are as listed in that table; D and trimming were resolved from the DNA. The sample contains about 110,000 clones, just over 75% of them found a single time. Clones ranked in the top ten supply roughly 3.8% of the sample.

The chain is assembled from TRBV19 and TRBJ1-5; possibly the D gene is TRBD1, per 5 matching bases. Material: peripheral blood. The sequence derives from an elderly woman with acute or convalescent COVID-19. The DNA sequence is given as TGTGCCAGTAGTTCAGGGCAGGGTCAGCCCCAGCATTTT. This translates into CASSSGQGQPQHF.